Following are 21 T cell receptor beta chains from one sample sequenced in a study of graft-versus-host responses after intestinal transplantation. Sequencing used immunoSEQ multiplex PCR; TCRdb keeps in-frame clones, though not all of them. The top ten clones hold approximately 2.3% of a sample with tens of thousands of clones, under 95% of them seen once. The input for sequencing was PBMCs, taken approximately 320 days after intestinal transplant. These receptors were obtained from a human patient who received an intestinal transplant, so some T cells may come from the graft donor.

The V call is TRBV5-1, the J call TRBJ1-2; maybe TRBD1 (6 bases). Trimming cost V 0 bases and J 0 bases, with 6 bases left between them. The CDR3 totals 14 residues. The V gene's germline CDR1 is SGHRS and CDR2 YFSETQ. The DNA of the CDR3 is TGCGCCAGCAGCTTGGGACAGGCTAACTATGGCTACACCTTC. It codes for CASSLGQANYGYTF.

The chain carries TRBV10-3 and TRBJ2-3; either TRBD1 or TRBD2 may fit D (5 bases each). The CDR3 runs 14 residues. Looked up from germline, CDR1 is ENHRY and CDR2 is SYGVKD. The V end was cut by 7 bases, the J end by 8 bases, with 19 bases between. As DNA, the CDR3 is TGTGCCATCACGGCAGGGACCAGTTTAGGTACGCAGTATTTT. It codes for CAITAGTSLGTQYF.

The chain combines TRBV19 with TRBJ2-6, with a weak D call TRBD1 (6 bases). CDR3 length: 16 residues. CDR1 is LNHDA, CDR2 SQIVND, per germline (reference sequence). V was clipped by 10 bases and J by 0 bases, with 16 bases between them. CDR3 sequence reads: CAKYREVSSGANVLTF. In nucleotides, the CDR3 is TGTGCCAAATACAGGGAAGTGTCCTCTGGGGCCAACGTCCTGACTTTC.

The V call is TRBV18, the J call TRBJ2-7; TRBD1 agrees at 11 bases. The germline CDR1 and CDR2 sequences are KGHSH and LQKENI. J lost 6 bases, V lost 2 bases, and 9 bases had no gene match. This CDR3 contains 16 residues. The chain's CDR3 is CASSPWTGGGLGEQYF. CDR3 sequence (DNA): TGTGCCAGCTCACCATGGACAGGGGGCGGGTTAGGCGAGCAGTACTTC. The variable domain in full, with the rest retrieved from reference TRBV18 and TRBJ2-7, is NAGVMQNPRHLVRRRGQEARLRCSPMKGHSHVYWYRQLPEEGLKFMVYLQKENIIDESGMPKERFSAEFPKEGPSILRIQQVVRGDSAAYFCASSPWTGGGLGEQYFGPGTRLTVT.

The CDR3 is CASPPGRALNQPQHF. The CDR3 bases are TGTGCCAGCCCCCCCGGGAGGGCCCTTAATCAGCCCCAGCATTTT. The rearrangement links TRBV7-3 to TRBJ1-5, with D unclear. CDR1 is SGHTA, CDR2 FQGTGA, per germline. V lost 8 bases, J lost 4 bases, and 18 bases lay in between. The CDR3 contains 15 residues.

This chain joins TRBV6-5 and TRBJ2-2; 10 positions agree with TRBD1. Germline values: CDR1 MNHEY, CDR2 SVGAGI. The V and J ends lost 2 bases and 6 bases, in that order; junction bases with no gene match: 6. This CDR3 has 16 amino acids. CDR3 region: CASSYHRTGGAGELFF. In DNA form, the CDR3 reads TGTGCCAGCAGTTACCATCGGACAGGGGGGGCCGGGGAGCTGTTTTTT.

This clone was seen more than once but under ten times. The CDR3: CAISGGDGYEQYF. In DNA, the CDR3 is TGTGCCATCAGTGGTGGGGACGGTTACGAGCAGTACTTC. V gene TRBV10-3 combines with J gene TRBJ2-7, with D tentatively TRBD1 or TRBD2 (5 bases each). The CDR3 contains 13 residues. The ends were cut back, 4 bases at V and 4 bases at J, with 11 bases in the middle. Germline V gene sequence: CDR1 ENHRY, CDR2 SYGVKD.

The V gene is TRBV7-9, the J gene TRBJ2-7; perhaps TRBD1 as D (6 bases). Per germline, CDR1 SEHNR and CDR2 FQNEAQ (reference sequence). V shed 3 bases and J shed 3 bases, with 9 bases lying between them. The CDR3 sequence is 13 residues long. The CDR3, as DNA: TGTGCCAGCAGCTTCCCGGACAGCTACGAGCAGTACTTC. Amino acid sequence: CASSFPDSYEQYF.

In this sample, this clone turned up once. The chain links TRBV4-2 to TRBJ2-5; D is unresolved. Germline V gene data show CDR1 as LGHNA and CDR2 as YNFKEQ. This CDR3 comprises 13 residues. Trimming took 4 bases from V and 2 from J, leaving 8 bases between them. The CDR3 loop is CASSLLRQETQYF. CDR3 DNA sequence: TGTGCCAGCAGCCTGTTGAGGCAAGAGACCCAGTACTTC.

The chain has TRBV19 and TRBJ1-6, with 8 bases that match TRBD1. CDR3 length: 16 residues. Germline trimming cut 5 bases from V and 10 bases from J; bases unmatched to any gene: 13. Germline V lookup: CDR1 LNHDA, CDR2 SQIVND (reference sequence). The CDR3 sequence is CASSLYGQGGRSPLHF. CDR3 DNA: TGTGCCAGTAGTTTATACGGACAGGGAGGCCGGTCACCCCTCCACTTT.

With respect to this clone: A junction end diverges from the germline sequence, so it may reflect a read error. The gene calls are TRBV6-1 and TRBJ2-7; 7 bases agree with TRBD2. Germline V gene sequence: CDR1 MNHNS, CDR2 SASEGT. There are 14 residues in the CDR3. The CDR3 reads CASSEGSVSGDHRF. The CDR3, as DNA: TGTGCCAGCAGTGAGGGATCCGTCAGCGGGGACCACCGCTTC.

CDR3 bases: TGTGCCAGCAGTGACTGGTATAACAATGAGCAGTTCTTC. Residues: CASSDWYNNEQFF. The V gene is TRBV6-4, the J gene TRBJ2-1; unclear D gene. V was trimmed by 1 base and J by 5 bases, leaving 6 bases between them. CDR1 is MRHNA, CDR2 SNTAGT, per germline. This CDR3 is 13 amino acids long.

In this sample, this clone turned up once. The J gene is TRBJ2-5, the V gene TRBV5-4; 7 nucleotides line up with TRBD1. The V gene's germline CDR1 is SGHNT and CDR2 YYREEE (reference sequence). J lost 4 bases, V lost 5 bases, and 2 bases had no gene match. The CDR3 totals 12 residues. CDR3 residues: CASRTGTETQYF. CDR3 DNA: TGTGCCAGCAGGACAGGGACAGAGACCCAGTACTTC.

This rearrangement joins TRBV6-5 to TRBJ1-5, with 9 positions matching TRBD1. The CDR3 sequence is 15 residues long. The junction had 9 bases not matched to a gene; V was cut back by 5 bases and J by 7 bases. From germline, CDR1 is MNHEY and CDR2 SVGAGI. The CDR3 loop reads CASSQNRGQGQPQHF. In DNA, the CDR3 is TGTGCCAGCAGTCAAAACAGGGGGCAGGGACAGCCCCAGCATTTT.

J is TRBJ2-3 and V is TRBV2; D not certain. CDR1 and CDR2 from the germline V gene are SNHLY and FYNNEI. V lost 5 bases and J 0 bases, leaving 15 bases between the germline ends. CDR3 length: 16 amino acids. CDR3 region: CASSPSLGTSTDTQYF. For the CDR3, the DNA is TGTGCCAGCAGTCCATCTCTGGGAACTAGCACAGATACGCAGTATTTT.

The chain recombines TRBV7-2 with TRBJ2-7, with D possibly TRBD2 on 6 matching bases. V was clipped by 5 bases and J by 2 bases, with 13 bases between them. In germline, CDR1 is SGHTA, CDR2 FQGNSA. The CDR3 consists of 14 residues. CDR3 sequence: CASSARLDTYEQYF. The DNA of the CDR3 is TGTGCCAGCAGCGCTCGACTAGATACCTACGAGCAGTACTTC.

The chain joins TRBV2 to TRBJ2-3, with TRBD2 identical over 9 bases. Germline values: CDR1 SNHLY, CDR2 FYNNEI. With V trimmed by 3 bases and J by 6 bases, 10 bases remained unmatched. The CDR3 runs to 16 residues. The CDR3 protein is CASSDRGGGARDTQYF. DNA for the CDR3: TGTGCCAGCAGTGACCGGGGCGGGGGGGCACGGGATACGCAGTATTTT.

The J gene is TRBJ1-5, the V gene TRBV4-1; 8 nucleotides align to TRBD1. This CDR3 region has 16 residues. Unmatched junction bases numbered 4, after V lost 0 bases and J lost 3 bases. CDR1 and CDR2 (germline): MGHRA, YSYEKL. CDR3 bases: TGCGCCAGCAGCCAAGAAGCGGGACAGGTCAATCAGCCCCAGCATTTT. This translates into CASSQEAGQVNQPQHF.

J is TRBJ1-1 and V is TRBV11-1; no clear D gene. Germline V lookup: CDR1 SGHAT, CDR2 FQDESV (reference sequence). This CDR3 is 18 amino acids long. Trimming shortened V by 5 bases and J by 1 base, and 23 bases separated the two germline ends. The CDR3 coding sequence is TGTGCCAGCAGCGCCTCCCGAGGTGGATCCGGTACGAACACTGAAGCTTTCTTT. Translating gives CASSASRGGSGTNTEAFF.

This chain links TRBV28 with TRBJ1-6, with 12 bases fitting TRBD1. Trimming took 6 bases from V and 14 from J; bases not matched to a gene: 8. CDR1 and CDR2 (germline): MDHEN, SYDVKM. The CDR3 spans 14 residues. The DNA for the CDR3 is TGTGCCAGCAGGACCGGGACAGGGGGCGGCACCCTCCACTTT. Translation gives CASRTGTGGGTLHF.

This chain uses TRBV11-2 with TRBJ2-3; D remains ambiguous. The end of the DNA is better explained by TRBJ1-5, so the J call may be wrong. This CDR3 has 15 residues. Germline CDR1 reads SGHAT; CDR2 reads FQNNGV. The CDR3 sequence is CASSLSGKGINTQHF. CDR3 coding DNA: TGTGCCAGCAGCTTAAGCGGGAAGGGCATAAATACGCAGCATTTT.